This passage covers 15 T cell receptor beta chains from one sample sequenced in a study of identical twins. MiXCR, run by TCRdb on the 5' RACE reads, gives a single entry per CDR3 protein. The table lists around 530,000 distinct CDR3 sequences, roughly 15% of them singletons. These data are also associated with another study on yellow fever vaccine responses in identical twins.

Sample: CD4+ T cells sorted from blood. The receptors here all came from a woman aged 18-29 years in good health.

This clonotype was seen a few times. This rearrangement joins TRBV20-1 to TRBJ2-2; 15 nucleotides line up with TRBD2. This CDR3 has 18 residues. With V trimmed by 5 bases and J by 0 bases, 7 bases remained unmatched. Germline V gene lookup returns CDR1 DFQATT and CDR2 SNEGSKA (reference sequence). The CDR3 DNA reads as TGCAGTGCTTACCGGACTAGCGGGGGGGTACCGAACACCGGGGAGCTGTTTTTT. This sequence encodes CSAYRTSGGVPNTGELFF.

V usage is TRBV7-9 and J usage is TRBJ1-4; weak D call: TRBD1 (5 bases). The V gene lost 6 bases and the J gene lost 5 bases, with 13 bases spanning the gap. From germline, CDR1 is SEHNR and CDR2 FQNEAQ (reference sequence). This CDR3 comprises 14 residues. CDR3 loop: CASSRDLRNEKLFF. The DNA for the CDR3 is TGTGCCAGCAGTAGGGACTTACGGAATGAAAAACTGTTTTTT.

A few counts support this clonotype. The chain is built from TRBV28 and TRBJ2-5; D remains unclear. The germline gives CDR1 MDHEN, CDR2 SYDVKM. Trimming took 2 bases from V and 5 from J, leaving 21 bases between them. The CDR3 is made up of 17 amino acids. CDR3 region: CASSLRHLSDLVETQYF. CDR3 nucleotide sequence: TGTGCCAGCAGTTTACGTCATCTGTCAGACCTTGTGGAGACCCAGTACTTC.

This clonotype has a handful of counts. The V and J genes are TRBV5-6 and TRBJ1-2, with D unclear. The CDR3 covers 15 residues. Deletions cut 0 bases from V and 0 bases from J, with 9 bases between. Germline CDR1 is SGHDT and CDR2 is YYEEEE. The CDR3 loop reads CASSLGLSANYGYTF. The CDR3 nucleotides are TGTGCCAGCAGCTTGGGGCTGTCGGCTAACTATGGCTACACCTTC.

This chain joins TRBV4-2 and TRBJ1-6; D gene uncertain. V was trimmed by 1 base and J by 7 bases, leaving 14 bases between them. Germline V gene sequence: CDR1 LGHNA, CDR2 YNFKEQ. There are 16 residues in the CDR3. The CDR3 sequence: CASSQGVGGPNSPLHF. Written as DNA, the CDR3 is TGTGCCAGCAGCCAAGGGGTGGGCGGGCCCAATTCACCCCTCCACTTT.

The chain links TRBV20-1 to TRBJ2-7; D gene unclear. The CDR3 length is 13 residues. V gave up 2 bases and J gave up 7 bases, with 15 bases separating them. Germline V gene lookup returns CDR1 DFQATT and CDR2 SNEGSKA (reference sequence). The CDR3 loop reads CSARMPGRAEQYV. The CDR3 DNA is TGCAGTGCTAGAATGCCAGGCCGAGCAGAGCAGTACGTC.

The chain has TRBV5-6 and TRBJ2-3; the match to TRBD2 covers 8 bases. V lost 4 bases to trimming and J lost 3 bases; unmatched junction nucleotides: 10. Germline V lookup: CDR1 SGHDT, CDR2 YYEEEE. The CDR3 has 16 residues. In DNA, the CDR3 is TGTGCCAGCAGCACCCTAGCGGGTCGAGGGACAGATACGCAGTATTTT. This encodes CASSTLAGRGTDTQYF.

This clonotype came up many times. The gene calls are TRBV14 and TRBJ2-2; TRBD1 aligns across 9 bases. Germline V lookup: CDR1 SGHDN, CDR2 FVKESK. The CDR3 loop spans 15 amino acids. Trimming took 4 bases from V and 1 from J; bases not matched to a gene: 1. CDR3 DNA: TGTGCCAGCAGCCGGACAGGGGTGAACACCGGGGAGCTGTTTTTT. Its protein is CASSRTGVNTGELFF.

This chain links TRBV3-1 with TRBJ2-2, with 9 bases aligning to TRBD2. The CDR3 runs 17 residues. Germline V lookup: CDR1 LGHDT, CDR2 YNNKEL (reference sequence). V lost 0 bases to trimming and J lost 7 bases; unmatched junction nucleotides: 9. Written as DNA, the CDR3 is TGTGCCAGCAGCCAAGATGTCCAGCGGGGGGATATCGGGGAGCTGTTTTTT. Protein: CASSQDVQRGDIGELFF.

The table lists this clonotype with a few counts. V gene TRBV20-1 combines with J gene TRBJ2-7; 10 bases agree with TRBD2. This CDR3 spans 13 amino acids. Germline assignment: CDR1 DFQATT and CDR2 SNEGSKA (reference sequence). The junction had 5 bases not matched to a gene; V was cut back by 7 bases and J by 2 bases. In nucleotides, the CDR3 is TGCAGTGGGAGGCTAGCGGGAGCCTACGAGCAGTACTTC. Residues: CSGRLAGAYEQYF.

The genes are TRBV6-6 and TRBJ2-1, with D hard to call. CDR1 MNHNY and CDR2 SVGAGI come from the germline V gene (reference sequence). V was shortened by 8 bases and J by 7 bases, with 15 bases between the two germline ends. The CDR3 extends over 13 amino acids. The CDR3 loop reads CASSAPEINEQFF. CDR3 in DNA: TGTGCCAGCTCAGCCCCAGAGATAAATGAGCAGTTCTTC.

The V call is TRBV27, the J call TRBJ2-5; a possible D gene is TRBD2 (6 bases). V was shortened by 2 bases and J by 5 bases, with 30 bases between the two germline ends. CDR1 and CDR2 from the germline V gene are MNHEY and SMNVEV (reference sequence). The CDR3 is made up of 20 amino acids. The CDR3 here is CASSLQIITVSGAPRETQYF. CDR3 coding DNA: TGTGCCAGCAGTTTACAAATCATCACCGTTTCGGGAGCCCCGCGGGAGACCCAGTACTTC.

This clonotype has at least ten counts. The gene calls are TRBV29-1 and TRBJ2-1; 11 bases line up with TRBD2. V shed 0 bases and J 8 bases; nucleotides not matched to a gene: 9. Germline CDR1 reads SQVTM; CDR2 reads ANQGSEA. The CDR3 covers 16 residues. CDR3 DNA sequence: TGCAGCGTTGAAGATCGACTAGCGGGGAAAAGGGATGAGCAGTTCTTC. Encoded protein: CSVEDRLAGKRDEQFF.

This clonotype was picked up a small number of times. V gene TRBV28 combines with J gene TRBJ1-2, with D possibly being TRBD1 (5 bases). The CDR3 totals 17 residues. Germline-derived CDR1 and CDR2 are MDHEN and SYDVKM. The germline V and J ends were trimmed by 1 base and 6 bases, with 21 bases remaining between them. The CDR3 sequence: CASSLFQPGSGSDGYTF. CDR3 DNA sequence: TGTGCCAGCAGTTTATTTCAACCGGGCTCAGGGTCGGATGGCTACACCTTC.

CDR3 in DNA: TGTGCCAGCAACTCCGTTACGGGTTCACCCCTCCACTTT. This gives the protein CASNSVTGSPLHF. The chain combines TRBV6-1 with TRBJ1-6; D remains unclear. V was cut by 7 bases and J by 9 bases, with 13 bases left in between. The CDR3 consists of 13 residues. Germline loops: CDR1 MNHNS, CDR2 SASEGT.